This entry is about one T cell receptor beta chain. Attachment of unique molecular identifiers was made to individual cDNA molecules. One entry per CDR3 protein, called by TCRdb with MiXCR from the 5' RACE reads. The profile shows about 64,000 distinct CDR3 sequences, less than 9.5% of them singletons. The record originates from a study of early T cells in non-severe SARS-CoV-2 infection. Trimming pared 0 bases from V and 3 bases from J, leaving 15 bases between. The CDR3 covers 16 residues. Looked up from germline, CDR1 is SGHRS and CDR2 is YFSETQ. This clonotype originated in an adult who was a healthcare worker with PCR-confirmed SARS-CoV-2 infection or an uninfected control (not recorded which). V and J are TRBV5-1 and TRBJ2-5, with D hard to call. This specimen consisted of whole blood, obtained at baseline. CDR3 region: CASSLALSGNEETQYF. CDR3 nucleotide sequence: TGCGCCAGCAGCTTGGCCTTATCGGGTAACGAAGAGACCCAGTACTTC.